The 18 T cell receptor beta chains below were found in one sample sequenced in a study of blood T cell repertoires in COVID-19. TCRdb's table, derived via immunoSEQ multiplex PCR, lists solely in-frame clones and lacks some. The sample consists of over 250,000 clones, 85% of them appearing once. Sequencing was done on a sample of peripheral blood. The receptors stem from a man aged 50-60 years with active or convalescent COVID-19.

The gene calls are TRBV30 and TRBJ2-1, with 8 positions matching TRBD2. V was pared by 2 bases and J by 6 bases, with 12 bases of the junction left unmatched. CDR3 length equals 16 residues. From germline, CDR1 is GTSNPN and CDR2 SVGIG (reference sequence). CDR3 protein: CAWSTWSGSEGNEQFF. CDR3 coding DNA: TGTGCCTGGAGTACTTGGAGCGGGAGCGAGGGCAATGAGCAGTTCTTC.

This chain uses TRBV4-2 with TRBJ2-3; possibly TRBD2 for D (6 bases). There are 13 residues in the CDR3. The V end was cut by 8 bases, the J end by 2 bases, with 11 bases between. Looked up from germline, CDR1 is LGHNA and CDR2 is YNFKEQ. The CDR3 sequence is CASAAGPTDTQYF. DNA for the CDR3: TGTGCCAGCGCGGCGGGGCCCACAGATACGCAGTATTTT.

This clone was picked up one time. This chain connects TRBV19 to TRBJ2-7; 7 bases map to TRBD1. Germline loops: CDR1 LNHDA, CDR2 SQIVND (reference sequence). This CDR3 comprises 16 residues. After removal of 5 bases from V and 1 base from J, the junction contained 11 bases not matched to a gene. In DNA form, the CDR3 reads TGTGCCAGTAGTCTGGGGTCCACGGGACAGTCCTACGAGCAGTACTTC. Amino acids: CASSLGSTGQSYEQYF.

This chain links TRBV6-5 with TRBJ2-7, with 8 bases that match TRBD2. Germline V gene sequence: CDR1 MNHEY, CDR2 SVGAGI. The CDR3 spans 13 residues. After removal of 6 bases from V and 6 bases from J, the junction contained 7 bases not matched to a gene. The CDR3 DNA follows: TGTGCCAGCAGGAAGCGGGAGAAGGTCGAGCAGTACTTC. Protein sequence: CASRKREKVEQYF.

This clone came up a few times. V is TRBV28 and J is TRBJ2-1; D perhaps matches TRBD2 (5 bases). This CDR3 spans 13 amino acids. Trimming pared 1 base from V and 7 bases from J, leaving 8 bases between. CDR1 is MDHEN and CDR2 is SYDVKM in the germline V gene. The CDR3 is CASSLSPGNEQFF. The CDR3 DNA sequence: TGTGCCAGCAGTTTATCCCCGGGGAATGAGCAGTTCTTC.

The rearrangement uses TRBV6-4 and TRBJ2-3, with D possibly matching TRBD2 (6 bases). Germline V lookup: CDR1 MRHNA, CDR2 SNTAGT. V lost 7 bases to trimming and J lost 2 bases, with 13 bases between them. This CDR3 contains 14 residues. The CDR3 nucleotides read TGTGCCAGCAAAAGGGCTAGCGACACAGATACGCAGTATTTT. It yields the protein CASKRASDTDTQYF.

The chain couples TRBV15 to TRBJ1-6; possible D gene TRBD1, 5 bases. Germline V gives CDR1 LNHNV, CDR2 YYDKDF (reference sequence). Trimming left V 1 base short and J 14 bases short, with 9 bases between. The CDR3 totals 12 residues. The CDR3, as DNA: TGTGCCACCAGCAGAGGGGGCTTGTCCCTCCACTTT. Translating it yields CATSRGGLSLHF.

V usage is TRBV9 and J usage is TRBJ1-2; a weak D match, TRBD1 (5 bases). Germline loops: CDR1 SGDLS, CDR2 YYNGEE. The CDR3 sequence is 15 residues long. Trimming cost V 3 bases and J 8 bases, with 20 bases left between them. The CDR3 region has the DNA TGTGCCAGCAGCGCCCAGCCAGGGCCCAAGGGAGGCTACACCTTC. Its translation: CASSAQPGPKGGYTF.

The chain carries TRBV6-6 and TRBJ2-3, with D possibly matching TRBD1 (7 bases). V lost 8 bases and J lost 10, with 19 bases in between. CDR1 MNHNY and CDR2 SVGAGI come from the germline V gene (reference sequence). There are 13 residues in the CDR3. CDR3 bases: TGTGCCAGCGAGGATCGGAGGGGGCTTTCGCAGTATTTT. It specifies CASEDRRGLSQYF.

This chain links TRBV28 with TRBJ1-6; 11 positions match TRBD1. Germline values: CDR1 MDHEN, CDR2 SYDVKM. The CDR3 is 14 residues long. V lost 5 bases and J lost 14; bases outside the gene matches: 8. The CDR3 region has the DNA TGTGCCAGCAGTCCGACCGGGACAGGGGGAACCCTCCACTTT. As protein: CASSPTGTGGTLHF.

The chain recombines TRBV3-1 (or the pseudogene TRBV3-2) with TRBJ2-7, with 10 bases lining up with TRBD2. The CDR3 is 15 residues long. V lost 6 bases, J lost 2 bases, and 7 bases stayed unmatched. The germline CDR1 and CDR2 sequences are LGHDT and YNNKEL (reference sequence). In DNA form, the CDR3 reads TGTGCCAGCAGTCTAGCGGGAGATCTCACCTACGAGCAGTACTTC. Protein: CASSLAGDLTYEQYF.

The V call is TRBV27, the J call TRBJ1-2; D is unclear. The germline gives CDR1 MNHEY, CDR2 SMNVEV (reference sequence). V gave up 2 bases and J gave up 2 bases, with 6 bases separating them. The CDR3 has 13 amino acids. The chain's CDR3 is CASSLIGNYGYTF. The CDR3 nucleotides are TGTGCCAGCAGTTTAATCGGGAACTATGGCTACACCTTC.

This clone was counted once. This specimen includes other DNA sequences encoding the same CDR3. CDR3 in amino acids: CASSLGLAGYNEQFF. In DNA form, the CDR3 reads TGTGCCAGCAGCTTGGGACTAGCGGGCTACAATGAGCAGTTCTTC. The rearrangement uses TRBV11-2 and TRBJ2-1; the match to TRBD2 covers 12 bases. Trimming removed 3 bases from V and 3 bases from J; junction bases left unmatched: 0. The CDR3 contains 15 residues. Germline values: CDR1 SGHAT, CDR2 FQNNGV.

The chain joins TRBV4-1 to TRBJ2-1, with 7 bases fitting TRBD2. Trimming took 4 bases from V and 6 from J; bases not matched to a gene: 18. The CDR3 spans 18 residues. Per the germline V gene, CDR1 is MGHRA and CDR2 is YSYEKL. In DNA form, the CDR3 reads TGCGCCAGCAGCCCCGGCCCGCTACGGCGGGAGAAAGGCAATGAGCAGTTCTTC. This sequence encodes CASSPGPLRREKGNEQFF.

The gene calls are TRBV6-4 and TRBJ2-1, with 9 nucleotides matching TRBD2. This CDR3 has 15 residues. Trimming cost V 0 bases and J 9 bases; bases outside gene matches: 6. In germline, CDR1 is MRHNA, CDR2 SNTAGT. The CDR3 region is CASSDSVAGVGEQFF. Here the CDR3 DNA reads TGTGCCAGCAGTGACTCGGTAGCGGGAGTTGGTGAGCAGTTCTTC.

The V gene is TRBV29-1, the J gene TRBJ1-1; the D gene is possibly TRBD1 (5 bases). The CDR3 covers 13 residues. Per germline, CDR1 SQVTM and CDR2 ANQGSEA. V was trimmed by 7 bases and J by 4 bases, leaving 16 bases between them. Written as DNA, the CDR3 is TGCAGCGGGTCCCTGTCGGGGGGCACTGAAGCTTTCTTT. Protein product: CSGSLSGGTEAFF. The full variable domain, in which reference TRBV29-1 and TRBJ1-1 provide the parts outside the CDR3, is SAVISQKPSRDICQRGTSLTIQCQVDSQVTMMFWYRQQPGQSLTLIATANQGSEATYESGFVIDKFPISRPNLTFSTLTVSNMSPEDSSIYLCSGSLSGGTEAFFGQGTRLTVV.

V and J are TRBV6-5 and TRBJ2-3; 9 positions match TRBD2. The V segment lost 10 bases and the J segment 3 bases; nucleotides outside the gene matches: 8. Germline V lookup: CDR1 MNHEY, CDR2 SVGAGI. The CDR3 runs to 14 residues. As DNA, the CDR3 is TGTGCCAATAAAGCGGGACTAGCTACAGATACGCAGTATTTT. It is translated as CANKAGLATDTQYF.

As DNA, the CDR3 is TGTGCCAGCAGTTCGGCAGGGGGGTACAACACCATATATTTT. Its translation is CASSSAGGYNTIYF. The genes are TRBV28 and TRBJ1-3; 7 bases match TRBD1. Germline-derived CDR1 and CDR2 are MDHEN and SYDVKM. The J segment lost 7 bases and the V segment lost 4 bases, leaving 7 bases of the junction unmatched. This CDR3 spans 14 amino acids.